The 27 T cell receptor beta chains given below trace back to one sample, sequenced in a study of blood T cells in healthy people across ages. The authors ran a second PCR of roughly 7 to 11 cycles using a sample-barcoded 5' primer and a J-beta primer mix. TCRdb recomputed calls from the 5' RACE reads with MiXCR, one row per CDR3 protein. The data hold roughly 1.9 million distinct CDR3 sequences, with roughly two fifths observed a single time. The sequencing sample was made of blood. The receptors shown here come from a human donor in good health.

The J gene is TRBJ2-5, the V gene TRBV13, with D unresolved. CDR3 length equals 14 residues. Per germline, CDR1 PRHDT and CDR2 FYEKMQ (reference sequence). V was clipped by 4 bases and J by 11 bases, with 20 bases between them. The CDR3 DNA is TGTGCCAGCAGCTACCAGAGGACCGGATCTGAGCAGTACTTC. It translates to CASSYQRTGSEQYF.

This clonotype was recorded a few times. The J gene is TRBJ2-4, the V gene TRBV9; 7 positions match TRBD1. Trimming cost V 3 bases and J 6 bases; bases outside gene matches: 12. Per the germline V gene, CDR1 is SGDLS and CDR2 is YYNGEE. CDR3 length equals 16 residues. In nucleotides, the CDR3 is TGTGCCAGCAGCGACCGGGACAGCGATTCACTAAACATTCAGTACTTC. This encodes CASSDRDSDSLNIQYF.

The chain uses TRBV29-1 and TRBJ2-4; D perhaps matches TRBD1 (6 bases). The DNA end is more similar to TRBJ2-7, so the J call may be wrong. This CDR3 is 14 amino acids long. Germline CDR1 reads SQVTM; CDR2 reads ANQGSEA. The CDR3 region has the DNA TGCAGCGTTGAACTGATGGCAGGGACAAGCGAGCAGTACTTC. Its translation is CSVELMAGTSEQYF.

This clonotype occurred a few times. The rearrangement links TRBV20-1 to TRBJ2-1; TRBD1 or TRBD2 may be the D gene (6 bases each). Trimming cost V 6 bases and J 11 bases, with 14 bases left between them. There are 11 residues in the CDR3. The germline V gene encodes CDR1 DFQATT and CDR2 SNEGSKA (reference sequence). For the CDR3, the DNA is TGCAGTGCGGTGGAGGGACAACAGCAGTTCTTC. It specifies CSAVEGQQQFF.

The genes are TRBV20-1 and TRBJ2-1; possibly TRBD1 for D (6 bases). Germline V CDR1 and CDR2: DFQATT, SNEGSKA (reference sequence). V was cut by 2 bases and J by 1 base, with 9 bases left in between. The CDR3 runs to 14 residues. The CDR3 DNA sequence: TGCAGTGCTAGAATTCAGGGGTCCTACAATGAGCAGTTCTTC. Protein product: CSARIQGSYNEQFF.

A few counts support this clonotype. The chain carries TRBV20-1 and TRBJ2-7, with TRBD1 identical over 10 bases. Germline trimming cut 4 bases from V and 5 bases from J; bases unmatched to any gene: 11. The germline V gene encodes CDR1 DFQATT and CDR2 SNEGSKA (reference sequence). This CDR3 spans 15 amino acids. In DNA form, the CDR3 reads TGCAGTGCTAACCGAGTCTCCGGGACAGGGGACGAGCAGTACTTC. This gives the protein CSANRVSGTGDEQYF.

The rearrangement joins TRBV10-3 to TRBJ1-1; the D gene is possibly TRBD1 (6 bases). Trimming pared 6 bases from V and 2 bases from J, leaving 16 bases between. CDR3 length equals 15 residues. Germline V lookup: CDR1 ENHRY, CDR2 SYGVKD. The CDR3 bases are TGTGCCATCAGAGTCACAGGGATGAGTAACACTGAAGCTTTCTTT. Amino acids: CAIRVTGMSNTEAFF.

This clonotype was counted a few times. The J gene is TRBJ1-2, the V gene TRBV20-1; no reliable D call. Germline V gene lookup returns CDR1 DFQATT and CDR2 SNEGSKA (reference sequence). The CDR3 is 12 residues long. Trimming shortened V by 7 bases and J by 4 bases, and 13 bases separated the two germline ends. The CDR3 DNA reads TGCAGTGAGCGATTGGTGCCCTATGGCTACACCTTC. As protein: CSERLVPYGYTF.

The chain couples TRBV9 to TRBJ2-1; 9 bases match TRBD2. V shed 0 bases and J 9 bases; nucleotides not matched to a gene: 10. Germline V gives CDR1 SGDLS, CDR2 YYNGEE. The CDR3 sequence is 16 residues long. The CDR3, as DNA: TGTGCCAGCAGCGTAGGTCTAGCGGGGTTTCTCACTGAGCAGTTCTTC. It yields the protein CASSVGLAGFLTEQFF.

The gene calls are TRBV21-1 and TRBJ2-3; the tabulated D call, TRBD1, remains unverified against the DNA. TRBV21-1 is assigned pseudogene status. The CDR3 covers 16 residues. The chain's CDR3 is CASSKALQGCTDTQYF. Written as DNA, the CDR3 is TGTGCCAGCAGCAAAGCGCTCCAGGGATGCACAGATACGCAGTATTTT.

This chain links TRBV27 with TRBJ2-2; 9 bases are a match to TRBD1. The CDR3 runs 15 residues. Germline CDR1 and CDR2: MNHEY and SMNVEV (reference sequence). V trimming: 6 bases; J trimming: 6 bases; junction bases outside the gene matches: 8. The CDR3 reads CASSQQGALAGELFF. CDR3 coding DNA: TGTGCCAGCAGCCAACAGGGGGCGCTGGCCGGGGAGCTGTTTTTT.

The chain joins TRBV6-6 to TRBJ2-3, with TRBD1 matching over 11 bases. The CDR3 has 15 residues. V gave up 11 bases and J gave up 5 bases; unmatched junction bases: 12. Germline lookup yields CDR1 MNHNY and CDR2 SVGAGI (reference sequence). The CDR3 DNA reads TGTGCCGCGAGAATCCCGGGACAGGGGGTAGATACGCAGTATTTT. This translates into CAARIPGQGVDTQYF.

Note on this clonotype: The germline gene is not matched at one end of the junction; a read error may be the cause. The rearrangement joins TRBV6-6 to TRBJ1-2, with D possibly TRBD1 on 5 matching bases. The CDR3 is 17 residues long. Germline lookup yields CDR1 MNHNY and CDR2 SVGAGI (reference sequence). CDR3 amino acids: CASREGIVRRGNYGYTF. The CDR3 DNA reads TGTGCCAGCAGAGAGGGGATAGTCCGCCGGGGAAACTATGGTTACACCTTC.

There are a few counts of this clonotype. The genes are TRBV4-1 and TRBJ2-3; no clear D gene. This CDR3 contains 16 residues. V was clipped by 1 base and J by 1 base, with 12 bases between them. In germline, CDR1 is MGHRA, CDR2 YSYEKL. This CDR3 is CASSQGVAFRTDTQYF. CDR3 sequence (DNA): TGCGCCAGCAGCCAAGGAGTTGCTTTTCGCACAGATACGCAGTATTTT.

The rearrangement uses TRBV6-2 or TRBV6-3 and TRBJ2-1, with 15 bases fitting TRBD2. Germline V gives CDR1 MNHEY, CDR2 SVGEGT. The CDR3 runs to 15 residues. The V gene end was trimmed by 5 bases and the J gene end by 12 bases; junction bases not matched to a gene: 8. The DNA for the CDR3 is TGTGCCAGCAGTCCTTGGACTAGCGGGGGGGCATGGCAGTTCTTC. This translates into CASSPWTSGGAWQFF.

The V call is TRBV18, the J call TRBJ1-1, with a weak D call TRBD1 (6 bases). The CDR3 totals 14 residues. Germline assignment: CDR1 KGHSH and CDR2 LQKENI. The V gene lost 5 bases and the J gene lost 3 bases, with 13 bases spanning the gap. The CDR3 DNA follows: TGTGCCAGCTCAGCCCTACAGGGAGACACTGAAGCTTTCTTT. It specifies CASSALQGDTEAFF. Drawing the rest from reference TRBV18 and TRBJ1-1, the complete variable domain is NAGVMQNPRHLVRRRGQEARLRCSPMKGHSHVYWYRQLPEEGLKFMVYLQKENIIDESGMPKERFSAEFPKEGPSILRIQQVVRGDSAAYFCASSALQGDTEAFFGQGTRLTVV.

This clonotype was detected many times. The J gene is TRBJ2-7, the V gene TRBV29-1; D not certain. The V and J ends lost 0 bases and 2 bases respectively, with 11 bases between them. Per the germline V gene, CDR1 is SQVTM and CDR2 is ANQGSEA. CDR3 size: 14 residues. This chain's CDR3 is CSVEDPNRPYEQYF. The CDR3 DNA follows: TGCAGCGTTGAAGATCCCAACAGACCCTACGAGCAGTACTTC.

This clonotype was seen a few times. The chain joins TRBV7-2 to TRBJ2-1; D remains ambiguous. CDR1 and CDR2 (germline): SGHTA, FQGNSA. The CDR3 covers 14 residues. Trimming stripped 1 base from V and 6 bases from J, with 10 bases between. Here the CDR3 reads CASSLGWMANEQFF. The CDR3 DNA reads as TGTGCCAGCAGCTTAGGATGGATGGCCAATGAGCAGTTCTTC.

On this clonotype itself: A junction boundary mismatches the germline segment, possibly from a read error. The chain employs TRBV27 and TRBJ1-2; no firm D call. The CDR3 is 15 amino acids. The germline V gene has CDR1 MNHEY and CDR2 SMNVEV (reference sequence). The CDR3 region has the DNA TGTGCCAGCAGTCTATCGTATATAGCTAACTATGGCTACACCTTC. It yields the protein CASSLSYIANYGYTF.

This clonotype showed up many times. V and J are TRBV20-1 and TRBJ2-3, with a tentative D call TRBD2 (6 bases). CDR3 size: 13 residues. CDR1 DFQATT and CDR2 SNEGSKA come from the germline V gene (reference sequence). The CDR3 bases are TGCAGCGCCCGGGACTCCCTCACAGATACGCAGTATTTT. Translated, it gives CSARDSLTDTQYF.

This clonotype was seen once. The rearrangement uses TRBV2 and TRBJ1-5; D is unresolved. CDR1 SNHLY and CDR2 FYNNEI come from the germline V gene. The CDR3 contains 13 residues. V gave up 8 bases and J gave up 9 bases, with 17 bases separating them. The CDR3 is CASQPEGIVPQHF. The CDR3 DNA reads TGTGCCAGCCAACCGGAGGGAATCGTGCCCCAGCATTTT.

This rearrangement joins TRBV2 to TRBJ2-3; D is perhaps TRBD2 (5 bases). Germline V gene sequence: CDR1 SNHLY, CDR2 FYNNEI. V was trimmed by 4 bases and J by 1 base, leaving 12 bases between them. The CDR3 is 15 residues long. CDR3 in amino acids: CASSGSSRGTDTQYF. As DNA, the CDR3 is TGTGCCAGCAGTGGTTCTAGCCGAGGCACAGATACGCAGTATTTT. Drawing the rest from reference TRBV2 and TRBJ2-3, the complete variable domain is EPEVTQTPSHQVTQMGQEVILRCVPISNHLYFYWYRQILGQKVEFLVSFYNNEISEKSEIFDDQFSVERPDGSNFTLKIRSTKLEDSAMYFCASSGSSRGTDTQYFGPGTRLTVL.

CDR3 coding DNA: TGTGCCAGCAGTGCGGCTGTAGAGACCCAGTACTTC. Amino acids: CASSAAVETQYF. This chain uses TRBV2 with TRBJ2-7; D uncertain. With the DNA end fitting TRBJ2-5 better, the J assignment may be wrong. Germline V lookup: CDR1 SNHLY, CDR2 FYNNEI. The CDR3 is made up of 12 amino acids.

In its sample, this clonotype was seen a few times. This chain links TRBV6-5 with TRBJ2-7; D is possibly TRBD1 (6 bases). The CDR3 is made up of 13 amino acids. Trimming removed 6 bases at V and 3 bases at J, with 12 bases between. Per germline, CDR1 MNHEY and CDR2 SVGAGI. CDR3 loop: CASRGHGSYEQYF. Here the CDR3 DNA reads TGTGCCAGCAGGGGACATGGGAGCTACGAGCAGTACTTC.

This clonotype came up once. The CDR3 DNA follows: TGTGCCAGCAGGAGCGAGACAGGGAATTTCTACGAGCAGTACTTC. As protein: CASRSETGNFYEQYF. The genes are TRBV28 and TRBJ2-7; TRBD1 agrees at 7 bases. Losses at the gene ends were 6 bases for V and 3 bases for J; bases not matched to a gene: 11. The CDR3 contains 15 residues. The V gene's germline CDR1 is MDHEN and CDR2 SYDVKM.

The chain links TRBV6-2 or TRBV6-3 to TRBJ2-3, with TRBD1 identical over 7 bases. CDR3 length equals 16 residues. V dropped 3 bases and J dropped 6; count of bases not matched to a gene: 12. Germline loops: CDR1 MNHEY, CDR2 SVGEGT. Here the CDR3 DNA reads TGTGCCAGCAGTTATCGGCCGACAGGGAAGGTGGATACGCAGTATTTT. Translating it yields CASSYRPTGKVDTQYF.

The V gene is TRBV4-2, the J gene TRBJ1-2; no definite D call. The V end was cut by 0 bases, the J end by 5 bases, with 7 bases between. The CDR3 runs 13 residues. Germline CDR1 LGHNA, CDR2 YNFKEQ. The CDR3 is CASSQEQTYGYTF. Written as DNA, the CDR3 is TGTGCCAGCAGCCAAGAACAGACATATGGCTACACCTTC.